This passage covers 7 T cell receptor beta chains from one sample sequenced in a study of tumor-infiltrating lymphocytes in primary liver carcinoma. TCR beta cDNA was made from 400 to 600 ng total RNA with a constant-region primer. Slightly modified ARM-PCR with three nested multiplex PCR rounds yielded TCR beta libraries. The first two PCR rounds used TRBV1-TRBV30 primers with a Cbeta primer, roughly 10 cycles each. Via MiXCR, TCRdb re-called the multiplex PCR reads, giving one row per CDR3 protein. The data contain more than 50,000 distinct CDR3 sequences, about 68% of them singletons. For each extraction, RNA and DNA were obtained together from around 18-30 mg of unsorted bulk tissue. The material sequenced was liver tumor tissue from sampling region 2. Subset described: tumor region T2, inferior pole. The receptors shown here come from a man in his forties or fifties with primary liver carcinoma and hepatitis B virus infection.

The CDR3: CSVRRGLESIEAFF. In DNA, the CDR3 is TGCAGCGTCCGAAGGGGGCTTGAAAGCATTGAAGCTTTCTTT. This chain links TRBV29-1 with TRBJ1-1; TRBD1 aligns across 7 bases. With V trimmed by 6 bases and J by 7 bases, 14 bases remained unmatched. The germline gives CDR1 SQVTM, CDR2 ANQGSEA. CDR3 length: 14 residues.

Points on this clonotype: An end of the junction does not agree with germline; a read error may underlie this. The CDR3 sequence: CASSQDRDTEAIF. The CDR3 nucleotides read TGTGCCAGTAGCCAAGACAGGGACACTGAAGCTATCTTT. The chain combines TRBV4-2 with TRBJ1-1; 7 bases are a match to TRBD1. Germline V gene lookup returns CDR1 LGHNA and CDR2 YNFKEQ. The CDR3 loop spans 13 amino acids.

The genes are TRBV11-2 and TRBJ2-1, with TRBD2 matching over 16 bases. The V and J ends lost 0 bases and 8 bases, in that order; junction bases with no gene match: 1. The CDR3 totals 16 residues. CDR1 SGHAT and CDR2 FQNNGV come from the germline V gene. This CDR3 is CASSLEGTSGRDEQFF. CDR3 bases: TGTGCCAGCAGCTTAGAAGGGACTAGCGGGAGGGATGAGCAGTTCTTC. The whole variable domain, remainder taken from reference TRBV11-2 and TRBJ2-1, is EAGVAQSPRYKIIEKRQSVAFWCNPISGHATLYWYQQILGQGPKLLIQFQNNGVVDDSQLPKDRFSAERLKGVDSTLKIQPAKLEDSAVYLCASSLEGTSGRDEQFFGPGTRLTVL.

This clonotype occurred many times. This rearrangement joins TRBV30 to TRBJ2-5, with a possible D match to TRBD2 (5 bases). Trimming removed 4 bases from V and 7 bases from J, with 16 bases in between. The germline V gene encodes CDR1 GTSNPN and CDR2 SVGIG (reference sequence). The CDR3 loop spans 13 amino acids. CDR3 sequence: CAWKSGRPGTQYF. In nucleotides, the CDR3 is TGTGCCTGGAAGAGCGGTCGGCCCGGGACCCAGTACTTC.

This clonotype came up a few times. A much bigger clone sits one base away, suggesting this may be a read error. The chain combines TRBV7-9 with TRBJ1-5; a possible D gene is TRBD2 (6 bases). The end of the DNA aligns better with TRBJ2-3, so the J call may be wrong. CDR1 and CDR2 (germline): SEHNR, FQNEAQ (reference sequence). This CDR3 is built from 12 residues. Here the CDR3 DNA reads TGTGCCAGCAGCTTAGCGGAGGGGCCCCAGTATTTT. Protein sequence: CASSLAEGPQYF.

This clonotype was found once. CDR3 DNA sequence: TGTGCCAGCAGCTTCCGGGAGGCCTCCTACAATGAGCAGTTCTTC. Translated: CASSFREASYNEQFF. V gene TRBV2 combines with J gene TRBJ2-1; TRBD2 matches 7 bases. CDR1 SNHLY and CDR2 FYNNEI come from the germline V gene. The CDR3 is 15 residues long. V lost 6 bases to trimming and J lost 0 bases; unmatched junction nucleotides: 5. Full variable domain (missing parts from reference TRBV2 and TRBJ2-1): EPEVTQTPSHQVTQMGQEVILRCVPISNHLYFYWYRQILGQKVEFLVSFYNNEISEKSEIFDDQFSVERPDGSNFTLKIRSTKLEDSAMYFCASSFREASYNEQFFGPGTRLTVL.

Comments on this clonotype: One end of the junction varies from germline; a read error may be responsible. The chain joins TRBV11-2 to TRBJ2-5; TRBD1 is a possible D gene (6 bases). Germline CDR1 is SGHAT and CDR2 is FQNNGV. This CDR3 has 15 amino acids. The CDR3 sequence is CASGLTWTAQEAQYF. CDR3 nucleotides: TGTGCCAGCGGTCTGACCTGGACAGCTCAAGAGGCCCAGTACTTC.